This T cell receptor beta chain was observed in a study of blood T cell repertoires in COVID-19. At the level of the study: COVID-19 samples, acute and convalescent, were from the United States, Italy and Spain. Nucleic acid was either cDNA or gDNA, and it came from T cells, B-cell-depleted T cells, or PBMCs.

The CDR3 has 15 amino acids. The germline V gene encodes CDR1 MNHEY and CDR2 SVGAGI. The germline V and J ends were trimmed by 5 bases and 0 bases, with 13 bases remaining between them. In the source study's methods: Amplification of reference gene primers was used by the study to estimate nucleated cell counts. The method was immunoSEQ multiplex PCR; TCRdb's version includes in-frame clones alone and lacks a portion of them. V and J calls and clone size are given by that table; D and trimming were obtained from the DNA. Of about 240,000 clones in the sample, roughly four fifths were seen once. Sequenced: peripheral blood. The chain recombines TRBV6-5 with TRBJ1-1; no definite D call. The sequence was collected from a woman older than 75 with acute or convalescent COVID-19. In DNA, the CDR3 is TGTGCCAGCAGTCTCCCCGGGAGTTTGAACACTGAAGCTTTCTTT. Translating it yields CASSLPGSLNTEAFF.